The present T cell receptor beta chain was sequenced within a study of response to subunit inactivated influenza vaccine. TCRdb re-analysed the RT-PCR reads in MiXCR, keeping a single row per CDR3 protein. The table records 500,000 to 550,000 distinct CDR3 sequences, under 25% of them present only once. This clonotype appeared a few times. CDR1 KGHDR and CDR2 SFDVKD come from the germline V gene. The CDR3 is 13 amino acids. Trimming took 8 bases from V and 0 from J, leaving 6 bases between them. The same specimen was also included in a second study, on T cells expressing NK-cell markers. As that study records: UMIs were included in TCR beta cDNA generated by 5'RACE template switching.

This chain connects TRBV24-1 to TRBJ2-2; D unclear. This sequence originates from a man in his fifties or sixties who received an inactivated influenza vaccine. The specimen comprised CD4+ T cells sorted from PBMCs, sampled approximately 12 days after vaccination. Here the CDR3 DNA reads TGTGCCACCAATGGACCGAACACCGGGGAGCTGTTTTTT. Amino acids: CATNGPNTGELFF.